This T cell receptor beta chain was found in a study of beta chain features in type 1 diabetes. Across the whole study: Sorted cells from all samples, numbering approximately 110,000,000, were examined.

Heparinised blood was drawn once per donor, averaging about 0.11 L. This clone was detected a few times. Expressed TCRB transcripts were sequenced because the isolated RNA had all been reverse transcribed beforehand. Using immunoSEQ multiplex PCR, the repertoire was profiled, and TCRdb retains in-frame clones only, with some absent. In the table there are about half a million clones, roughly 31% of which are singletons. The receptor was isolated from a man between 18 and 35 years old in good health. The specimen was naive CD4+ T cells from blood.

This chain's CDR3 is CASSLTRNTEAFF. As DNA, the CDR3 is TGTGCCAGCAGCTTAACACGGAACACTGAAGCTTTCTTT. V and J are TRBV7-6 and TRBJ1-1; no reliable D call. Germline CDR1 and CDR2: SGHVS and FNYEAQ. The germline V and J ends were trimmed by 2 bases and 1 base, with 5 bases remaining between them. CDR3 length: 13 residues.